This T cell receptor beta chain is drawn from a study of shared clonotypes between healthy human individuals. Study-wide context: The study drew on a couple of women and a few men aged 18 to 49 as donors.

CDR3 length: 14 amino acids. V was clipped by 0 bases and J by 5 bases, with 11 bases between them. CDR1 and CDR2 from the germline V gene are SGHNT and YYREEE (reference sequence). Method: immunoSEQ multiplex PCR; TCRdb's copy keeps in-frame clones and lacks some. Of fewer than 500,000 clones in the sample, over 60% were seen once. The rearrangement links TRBV5-4 to TRBJ2-5; no clear D gene. The material sequenced was PBMCs. The source is a woman between 40 and 55 years old in good health. Some clones in this sample may be carry-over from other donors' samples. The CDR3 is CASSLDPIGETQYF. The DNA for the CDR3 is TGTGCCAGCAGCTTGGACCCCATCGGGGAGACCCAGTACTTC.